The 20 T cell receptor beta chains below all came from one sample that was sequenced in a study of T cells in Graves' hyperthyroidism and ophthalmopathy. TCR beta CDR3 sequences were amplified from RNA transcripts. The study used the HTBI primer set for a first-round RT-PCR of the TCR CDR3. TCRdb re-called the multiplex PCR reads through MiXCR, storing one row per CDR3 protein. The sample consists of nearly 600,000 distinct CDR3 sequences, 11% to 15% of them appearing once. Sequencing was performed on blood. All receptors derive from a woman in her thirties with Graves' hyperthyroidism that later progressed to Graves' ophthalmopathy.

V and J are TRBV20-1 and TRBJ2-5; perhaps TRBD1 as D (5 bases). Trimming shortened V by 6 bases and J by 3 bases, and 11 bases separated the two germline ends. Germline V lookup: CDR1 DFQATT, CDR2 SNEGSKA (reference sequence). CDR3 size: 12 residues. CDR3: CSAIGREETQYF. DNA of the CDR3: TGCAGTGCCATCGGCAGGGAAGAGACCCAGTACTTC.

This rearrangement joins TRBV18 to TRBJ2-1; 9 bases are a match to TRBD2. With V trimmed by 3 bases and J by 7 bases, 7 bases remained unmatched. Germline CDR1 reads KGHSH; CDR2 reads LQKENI. There are 15 residues in the CDR3. The CDR3 protein is CASSPGSGRVNEQFF. CDR3 coding DNA: TGTGCCAGCTCACCCGGTAGCGGGAGAGTTAATGAGCAGTTCTTC.

The chain recombines TRBV27 with TRBJ1-2, with D perhaps matching TRBD1 (6 bases). With 8 bases removed from V and 2 bases from J, the gap between germline ends came to 21 bases. The CDR3 contains 16 residues. Germline V lookup: CDR1 MNHEY, CDR2 SMNVEV (reference sequence). CDR3 loop: CASGSPPNRENYGYTF. CDR3 nucleotides: TGTGCCAGCGGCAGCCCCCCAAACAGGGAAAACTATGGCTACACCTTC.

In this sample, this clonotype turned up a few times. The rearrangement links TRBV14 to TRBJ2-1; TRBD2 agrees at 11 bases. The CDR3 extends over 17 amino acids. J lost 6 bases, V lost 4 bases, and 11 bases had no gene match. The germline CDR1 and CDR2 sequences are SGHDN and FVKESK. The CDR3 sequence: CASSPTLSGRAGNEQFF. The CDR3 nucleotides are TGTGCCAGCAGCCCGACCCTTAGCGGGAGGGCCGGCAATGAGCAGTTCTTC.

As concerns this clonotype: Its ends do not fully match the called genes, so a read error is possible. This chain joins TRBV29-1 and TRBJ2-1, with D possibly matching TRBD2 (7 bases). Germline CDR1 reads SQVTM; CDR2 reads ANQGSEA. The CDR3 runs 16 residues. CDR3 nucleotides: TGCAGCGTTGAAGATAGGGGGGGCAGCTCCTACAATGGGCAGTTCTTC. The encoded protein is CSVEDRGGSSYNGQFF.

This rearrangement joins TRBV27 to TRBJ1-2; D remains unclear. CDR1 is MNHEY, CDR2 SMNVEV, per germline (reference sequence). The CDR3 spans 13 residues. V was pared by 3 bases and J by 8 bases, with 13 bases between. The CDR3 sequence is CASSLERNGGYTF. CDR3 DNA sequence: TGTGCCAGCAGTTTGGAACGAAACGGGGGCTACACCTTC.

This chain links TRBV5-1 with TRBJ2-1; tentatively, D is TRBD1 (5 bases). Germline V gene data show CDR1 as SGHRS and CDR2 as YFSETQ. This CDR3 comprises 12 residues. V lost 9 bases and J 9 bases, leaving 16 bases between the germline ends. The CDR3 nucleotides read TGCGCCAACAGGTGTCCGGGCAGTGAGCAGTTCTTC. Its protein is CANRCPGSEQFF. The full variable domain, in which reference TRBV5-1 and TRBJ2-1 provide the parts outside the CDR3, is KAGVTQTPRYLIKTRGQQVTLSCSPISGHRSVSWYQQTPGQGLQFLFEYFSETQRNKGNFPGRFSGRQFSNSRSEMNVSTLELGDSALYLCANRCPGSEQFFGPGTRLTVL.

This clonotype came up many times. J is TRBJ1-1 and V is TRBV2, with D tentatively TRBD1 (6 bases). The CDR3 extends over 13 amino acids. Germline CDR1 is SNHLY and CDR2 is FYNNEI. V was pared by 6 bases and J by 1 base, with 9 bases between. CDR3: CASRGAQNTEAFF. The CDR3 nucleotides are TGTGCCAGCAGGGGGGCACAGAACACTGAAGCTTTCTTT. The whole variable domain, filled in from reference TRBV2 and TRBJ1-1, reads EPEVTQTPSHQVTQMGQEVILRCVPISNHLYFYWYRQILGQKVEFLVSFYNNEISEKSEIFDDQFSVERPDGSNFTLKIRSTKLEDSAMYFCASRGAQNTEAFFGQGTRLTVV.

This clonotype was recorded many times. The CDR3 DNA follows: TGTGCCAGCAGTTTGGTCAACTATGGCTACACCTTC. The encoded protein is CASSLVNYGYTF. The chain employs TRBV28 and TRBJ1-2, with no clear D. Trimming shortened V by 3 bases and J by 2 bases, and 4 bases separated the two germline ends. CDR1 is MDHEN, CDR2 SYDVKM, per germline. This CDR3 spans 12 amino acids.

This clonotype was counted at least ten times. The chain employs TRBV19 and TRBJ1-1, with D maybe TRBD1 (5 bases). Trimming took off 6 bases at V and 6 bases at J, with 11 bases between the two ends. Germline V gene data show CDR1 as LNHDA and CDR2 as SQIVND (reference sequence). The CDR3 is 12 amino acids. For the CDR3, the DNA is TGTGCCAGTAGCCAAGGGGTTCCTGAAGCTTTCTTT. Translating it yields CASSQGVPEAFF.

This clonotype was picked up a small number of times. The rearrangement joins TRBV4-1 to TRBJ1-2; no firm D call. This CDR3 comprises 15 residues. CDR1 and CDR2 from the germline V gene are MGHRA and YSYEKL. Trimming took off 0 bases at V and 0 bases at J, with 8 bases between the two ends. This chain's CDR3 is CASSQDSLANYGYTF. CDR3 DNA: TGCGCCAGCAGCCAAGATAGTCTTGCTAACTATGGCTACACCTTC.

The table lists this clonotype with many counts. V is TRBV11-2 and J is TRBJ2-7; D may correspond to TRBD1 or TRBD2 (5 bases each). The ends were cut back, 2 bases at V and 2 bases at J, with 16 bases in the middle. From germline, CDR1 is SGHAT and CDR2 FQNNGV. The CDR3 is 16 residues long. The CDR3 spells CASSLTPGQGPYEQYF. DNA for the CDR3: TGTGCCAGCAGCTTAACGCCAGGGCAGGGACCCTACGAGCAGTACTTC.

This chain uses TRBV7-9 with TRBJ2-7; possible D gene TRBD2, 5 bases. The ends were cut back, 4 bases at V and 4 bases at J, with 14 bases in the middle. CDR1 is SEHNR and CDR2 is FQNEAQ in the germline V gene (reference sequence). There are 14 residues in the CDR3. For the CDR3, the DNA is TGTGCCAGCAGCTCTTTGGACTCAACTTACGAGCAGTACTTC. The encoded protein is CASSSLDSTYEQYF.

This clonotype was seen more than once but under ten times. The chain employs TRBV19 and TRBJ2-2; TRBD1 matches 8 bases. The CDR3 totals 16 residues. Trimming took 4 bases from V and 1 from J; bases not matched to a gene: 5. Germline CDR1 LNHDA, CDR2 SQIVND (reference sequence). CDR3 in DNA: TGTGCCAGTAGTAGGTCCGGGACAGGGAACACCGGGGAGCTGTTTTTT. This encodes CASSRSGTGNTGELFF. The full variable domain, in which reference TRBV19 and TRBJ2-2 provide the parts outside the CDR3, is DGGITQSPKYLFRKEGQNVTLSCEQNLNHDAMYWYRQDPGQGLRLIYYSQIVNDFQKGDIAEGYSVSREKKESFPLTVTSAQKNPTAFYLCASSRSGTGNTGELFFGEGSRLTVL.

The chain combines TRBV9 with TRBJ2-7, with a weak D call TRBD1 (5 bases). The CDR3 contains 15 residues. CDR1 and CDR2 (germline): SGDLS, YYNGEE. Trimming stripped 4 bases from V and 2 bases from J, with 16 bases between. DNA for the CDR3: TGTGCCAGCAGCACAACAGGTTTAACGGCCTACGAGCAGTACTTC. Its translation is CASSTTGLTAYEQYF.

This clonotype was seen repeatedly, ten times or more. The chain carries TRBV9 and TRBJ2-2; D could derive from TRBD1 or TRBD2 (5 bases each). The V end lost 5 bases, the J end lost 2 bases, and 10 bases lay between the germline ends. From germline, CDR1 is SGDLS and CDR2 YYNGEE. CDR3 length: 14 amino acids. CDR3: CASRPGPNTGELFF. CDR3 bases: TGTGCCAGCAGGCCGGGACCTAACACCGGGGAGCTGTTTTTT.

This sequence joins TRBV4-3 and TRBJ2-7; 8 bases line up with TRBD1. CDR1 and CDR2 (germline): LGHNA, YSLEER. The V and J ends lost 5 bases and 2 bases, in that order; junction bases with no gene match: 8. The CDR3 runs 15 residues. CDR3 bases: TGCGCCAGCAGCGCCATGACAGGGGTGGCCTACGAGCAGTACTTC. As protein: CASSAMTGVAYEQYF.

This clonotype was seen many times. The V gene is TRBV27, the J gene TRBJ2-1, with 9 positions matching TRBD2. Germline V gene sequence: CDR1 MNHEY, CDR2 SMNVEV (reference sequence). CDR3 length: 15 amino acids. The J segment lost 5 bases and the V segment lost 6 bases, leaving 8 bases of the junction unmatched. The CDR3 sequence: CASRPGTSKNNEQFF. CDR3 DNA sequence: TGTGCCAGCAGACCCGGGACTAGCAAAAACAATGAGCAGTTCTTC.

This sequence joins TRBV3-1 and TRBJ2-1; maybe TRBD2 (5 bases). Germline assignment: CDR1 LGHDT and CDR2 YNNKEL (reference sequence). Trimming shortened V by 2 bases and J by 8 bases, and 13 bases separated the two germline ends. CDR3 size: 14 residues. CDR3: CASSQRERWYEQFF. CDR3 nucleotides: TGTGCCAGCAGCCAAAGGGAGCGTTGGTATGAGCAGTTCTTC.

This clonotype was found many times. The chain is built from TRBV6-1 and TRBJ2-1; 7 nucleotides align to TRBD2. The CDR3 contains 17 residues. Germline CDR1 and CDR2: MNHNS and SASEGT. J lost 7 bases, V lost 4 bases, and 16 bases had no gene match. The CDR3 region is CASSGALQGLGLNEQFF. CDR3 DNA: TGTGCCAGCAGTGGAGCTCTCCAAGGACTAGGTCTGAATGAGCAGTTCTTC.